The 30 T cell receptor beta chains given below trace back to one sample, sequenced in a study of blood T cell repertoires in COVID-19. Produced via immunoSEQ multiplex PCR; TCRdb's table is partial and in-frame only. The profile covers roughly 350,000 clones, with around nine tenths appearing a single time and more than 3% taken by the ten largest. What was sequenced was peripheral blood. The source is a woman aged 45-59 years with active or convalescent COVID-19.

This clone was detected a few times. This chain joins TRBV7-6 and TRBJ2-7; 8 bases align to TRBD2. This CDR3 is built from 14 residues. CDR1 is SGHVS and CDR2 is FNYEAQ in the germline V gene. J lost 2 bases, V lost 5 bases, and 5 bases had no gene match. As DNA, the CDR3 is TGTGCCAGCAGCCCCCGCGGGGGGACCTACGAGCAGTACTTC. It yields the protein CASSPRGGTYEQYF.

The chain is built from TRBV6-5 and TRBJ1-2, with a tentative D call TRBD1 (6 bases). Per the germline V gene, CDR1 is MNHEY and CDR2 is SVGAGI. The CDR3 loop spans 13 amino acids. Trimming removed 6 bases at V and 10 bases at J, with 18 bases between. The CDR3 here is CASRSGLGGLYTF. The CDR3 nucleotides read TGTGCCAGCAGATCGGGACTGGGGGGGCTCTACACCTTC.

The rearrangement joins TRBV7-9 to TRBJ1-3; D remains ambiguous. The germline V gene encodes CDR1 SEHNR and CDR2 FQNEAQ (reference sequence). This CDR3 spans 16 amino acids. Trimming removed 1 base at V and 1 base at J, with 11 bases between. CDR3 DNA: TGTGCCAGCAGCTTAGGATACCGAGAATCTGGAAACACCATATATTTT. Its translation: CASSLGYRESGNTIYF.

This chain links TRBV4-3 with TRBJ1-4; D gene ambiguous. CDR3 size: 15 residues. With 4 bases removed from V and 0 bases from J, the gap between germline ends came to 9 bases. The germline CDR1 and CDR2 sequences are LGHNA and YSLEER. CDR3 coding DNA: TGCGCCAGCAGCCCGAGTTTTGCAACTAATGAAAAACTGTTTTTT. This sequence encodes CASSPSFATNEKLFF.

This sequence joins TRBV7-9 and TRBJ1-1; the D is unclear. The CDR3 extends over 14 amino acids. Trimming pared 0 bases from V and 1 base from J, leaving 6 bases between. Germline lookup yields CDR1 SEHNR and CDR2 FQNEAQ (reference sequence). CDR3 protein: CASSLAAGNTEAFF. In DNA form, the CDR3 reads TGTGCCAGCAGCTTAGCCGCAGGGAACACTGAAGCTTTCTTT. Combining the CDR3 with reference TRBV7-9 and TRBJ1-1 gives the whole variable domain DTGVSQNPRHKITKRGQNVTFRCDPISEHNRLYWYRQTLGQGPEFLTYFQNEAQLEKSRLLSDRFSAERPKGSFSTLEIQRTEQGDSAMYLCASSLAAGNTEAFFGQGTRLTVV.

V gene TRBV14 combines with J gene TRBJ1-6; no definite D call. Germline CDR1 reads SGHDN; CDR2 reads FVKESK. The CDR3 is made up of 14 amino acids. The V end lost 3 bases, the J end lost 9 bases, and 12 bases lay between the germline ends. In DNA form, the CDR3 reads TGTGCCAGCAGCCACCCCTCGGGTCGTTCACCCCTCCACTTT. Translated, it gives CASSHPSGRSPLHF. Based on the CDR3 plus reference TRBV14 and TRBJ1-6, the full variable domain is EAGVTQFPSHSVIEKGQTVTLRCDPISGHDNLYWYRRVMGKEIKFLLHFVKESKQDESGMPNNRFLAERTGGTYSTLKVQPAELEDSGVYFCASSHPSGRSPLHFGNGTRLTVT.

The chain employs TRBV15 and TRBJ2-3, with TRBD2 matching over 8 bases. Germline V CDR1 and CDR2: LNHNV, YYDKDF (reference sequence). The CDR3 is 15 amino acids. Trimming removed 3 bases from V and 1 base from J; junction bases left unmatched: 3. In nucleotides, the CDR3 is TGTGCCACCAGCAGTCAGACTAGCGGCACAGATACGCAGTATTTT. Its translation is CATSSQTSGTDTQYF.

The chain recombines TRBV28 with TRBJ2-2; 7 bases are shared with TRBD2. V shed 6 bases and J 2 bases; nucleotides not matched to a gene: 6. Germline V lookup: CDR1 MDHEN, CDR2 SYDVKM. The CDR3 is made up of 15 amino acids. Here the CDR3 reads CASRALAINTGELFF. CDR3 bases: TGTGCCAGCAGGGCACTAGCGATAAACACCGGGGAGCTGTTTTTT.

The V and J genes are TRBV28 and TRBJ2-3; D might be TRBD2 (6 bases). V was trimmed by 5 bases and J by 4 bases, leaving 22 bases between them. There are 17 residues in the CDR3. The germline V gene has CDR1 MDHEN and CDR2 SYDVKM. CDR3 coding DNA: TGTGCCAGCAGTCTCGCCAAAATCGGGGGTTCGTCAGATACGCAGTATTTT. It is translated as CASSLAKIGGSSDTQYF.

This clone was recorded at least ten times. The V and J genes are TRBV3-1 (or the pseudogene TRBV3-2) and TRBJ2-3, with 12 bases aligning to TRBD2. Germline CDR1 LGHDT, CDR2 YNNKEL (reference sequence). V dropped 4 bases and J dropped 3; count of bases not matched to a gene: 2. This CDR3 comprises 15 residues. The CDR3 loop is CASSPTSGRTDTQYF. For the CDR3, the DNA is TGTGCCAGCAGCCCGACTAGCGGGAGAACAGATACGCAGTATTTT.

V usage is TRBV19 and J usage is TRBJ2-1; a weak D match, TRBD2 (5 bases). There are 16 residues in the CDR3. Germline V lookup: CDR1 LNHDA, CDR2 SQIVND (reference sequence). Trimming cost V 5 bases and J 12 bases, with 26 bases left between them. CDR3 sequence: CASSGERLWGKIVQFF. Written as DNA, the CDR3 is TGTGCCAGTAGTGGGGAGCGGCTCTGGGGTAAGATTGTGCAGTTCTTC.

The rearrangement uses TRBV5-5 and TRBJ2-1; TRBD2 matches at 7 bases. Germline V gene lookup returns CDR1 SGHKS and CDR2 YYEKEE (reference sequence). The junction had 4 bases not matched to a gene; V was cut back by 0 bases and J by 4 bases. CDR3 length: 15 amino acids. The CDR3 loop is CASSLALAVYNEQFF. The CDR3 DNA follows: TGTGCCAGCAGCTTGGCCCTAGCGGTATACAATGAGCAGTTCTTC.

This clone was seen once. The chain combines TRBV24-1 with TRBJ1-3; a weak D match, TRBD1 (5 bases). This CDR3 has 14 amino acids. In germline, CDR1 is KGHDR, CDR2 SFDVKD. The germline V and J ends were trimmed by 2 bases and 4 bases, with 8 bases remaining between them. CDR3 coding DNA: TGTGCCACCAGTGATTCGTACAGGGGAAACACCATATATTTT. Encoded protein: CATSDSYRGNTIYF.

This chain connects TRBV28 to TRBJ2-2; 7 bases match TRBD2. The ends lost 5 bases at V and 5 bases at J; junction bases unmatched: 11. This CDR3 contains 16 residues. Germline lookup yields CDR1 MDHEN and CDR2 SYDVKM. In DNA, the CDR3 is TGTGCCAGCAGTCGATCCGCGGGAGCGGTTACCGGGGAGCTGTTTTTT. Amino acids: CASSRSAGAVTGELFF.

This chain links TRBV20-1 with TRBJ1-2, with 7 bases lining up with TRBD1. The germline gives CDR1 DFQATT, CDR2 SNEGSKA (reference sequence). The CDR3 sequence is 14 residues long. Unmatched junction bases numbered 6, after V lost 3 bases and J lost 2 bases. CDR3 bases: TGCAGTGCTAGTCAGGGGGAGCGGAACTATGGCTACACCTTC. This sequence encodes CSASQGERNYGYTF.

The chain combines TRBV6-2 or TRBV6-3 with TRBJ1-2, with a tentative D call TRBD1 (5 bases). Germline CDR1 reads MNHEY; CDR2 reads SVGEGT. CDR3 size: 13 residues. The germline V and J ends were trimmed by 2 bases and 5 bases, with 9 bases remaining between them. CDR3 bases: TGTGCCAGCAGTTACGGACGGACATATGGCTACACCTTC. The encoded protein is CASSYGRTYGYTF.

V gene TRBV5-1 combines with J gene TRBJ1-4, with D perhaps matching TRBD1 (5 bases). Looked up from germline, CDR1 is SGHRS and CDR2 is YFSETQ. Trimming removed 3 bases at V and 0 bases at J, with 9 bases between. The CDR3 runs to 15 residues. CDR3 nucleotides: TGCGCCAGCAGCTCTACAGGCGCAACTAATGAAAAACTGTTTTTT. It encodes CASSSTGATNEKLFF.

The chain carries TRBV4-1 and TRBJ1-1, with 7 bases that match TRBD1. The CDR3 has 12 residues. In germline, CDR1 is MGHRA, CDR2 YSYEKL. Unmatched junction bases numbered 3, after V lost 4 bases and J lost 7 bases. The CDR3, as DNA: TGCGCCAGCAGCCCGGACAGGCATGAAGCTTTCTTT. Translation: CASSPDRHEAFF.

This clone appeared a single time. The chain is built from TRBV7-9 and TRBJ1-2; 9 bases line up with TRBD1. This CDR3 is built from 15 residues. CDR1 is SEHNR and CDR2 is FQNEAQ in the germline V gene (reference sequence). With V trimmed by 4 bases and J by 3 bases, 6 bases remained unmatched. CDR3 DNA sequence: TGTGCCAGCAGCTATAAGGGACAGGGAGACTATGGCTACACCTTC. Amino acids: CASSYKGQGDYGYTF.

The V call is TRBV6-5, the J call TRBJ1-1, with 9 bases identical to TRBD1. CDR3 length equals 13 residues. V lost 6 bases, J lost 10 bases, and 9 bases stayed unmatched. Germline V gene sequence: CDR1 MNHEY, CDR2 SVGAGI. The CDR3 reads CASSPDRGNGAFF. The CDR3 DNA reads TGTGCCAGCAGCCCCGACAGGGGGAACGGAGCTTTCTTT.

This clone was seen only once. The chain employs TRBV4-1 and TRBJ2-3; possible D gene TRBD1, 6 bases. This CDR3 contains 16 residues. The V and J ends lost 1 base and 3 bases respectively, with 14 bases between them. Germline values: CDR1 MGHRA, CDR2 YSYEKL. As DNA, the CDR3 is TGCGCCAGCAGCCAAGTCACCGGAAGGGGGACAGATACGCAGTATTTT. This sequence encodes CASSQVTGRGTDTQYF.

In DNA, the CDR3 is TGTGCCAGCAGTATAGGGCGGGGTGAAGCTTTCTTT. Translating it yields CASSIGRGEAFF. The genes are TRBV7-2 and TRBJ1-1; D is unresolved. CDR3 length: 12 residues. V shed 6 bases and J shed 7 bases, with 12 bases lying between them. Germline V gene data show CDR1 as SGHTA and CDR2 as FQGNSA.

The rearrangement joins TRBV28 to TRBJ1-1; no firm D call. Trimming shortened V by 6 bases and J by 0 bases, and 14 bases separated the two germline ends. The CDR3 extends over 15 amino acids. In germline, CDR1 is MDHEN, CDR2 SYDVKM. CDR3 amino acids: CASSLMTTMNTEAFF. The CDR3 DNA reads TGTGCCAGCAGCCTTATGACTACGATGAACACTGAAGCTTTCTTT. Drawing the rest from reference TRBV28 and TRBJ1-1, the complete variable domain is DVKVTQSSRYLVKRTGEKVFLECVQDMDHENMFWYRQDPGLGLRLIYFSYDVKMKEKGDIPEGYSVSREKKERFSLILESASTNQTSMYLCASSLMTTMNTEAFFGQGTRLTVV.

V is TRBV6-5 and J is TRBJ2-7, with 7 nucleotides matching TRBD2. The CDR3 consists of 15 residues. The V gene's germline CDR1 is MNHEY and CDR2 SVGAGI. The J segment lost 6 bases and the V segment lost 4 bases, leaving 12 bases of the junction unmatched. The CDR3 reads CASSWTGTTPSEQYF. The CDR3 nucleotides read TGTGCCAGCAGTTGGACCGGGACTACACCTTCCGAGCAGTACTTC.

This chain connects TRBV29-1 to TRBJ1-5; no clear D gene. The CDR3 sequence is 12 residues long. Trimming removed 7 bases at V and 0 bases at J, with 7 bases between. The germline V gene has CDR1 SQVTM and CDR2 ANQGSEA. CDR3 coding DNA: TGCAGCGGTGGCAATAGCAATCAGCCCCAGCATTTT. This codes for CSGGNSNQPQHF.

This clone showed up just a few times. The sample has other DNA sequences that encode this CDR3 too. The CDR3 here is CAISGGGSNQPQHF. The DNA of the CDR3 is TGTGCCATCAGTGGTGGAGGGAGCAATCAGCCCCAGCATTTT. The rearrangement links TRBV10-3 to TRBJ1-5; D not resolved. V was trimmed by 4 bases and J by 1 base, leaving 8 bases between them. This CDR3 contains 14 residues. From germline, CDR1 is ENHRY and CDR2 SYGVKD.

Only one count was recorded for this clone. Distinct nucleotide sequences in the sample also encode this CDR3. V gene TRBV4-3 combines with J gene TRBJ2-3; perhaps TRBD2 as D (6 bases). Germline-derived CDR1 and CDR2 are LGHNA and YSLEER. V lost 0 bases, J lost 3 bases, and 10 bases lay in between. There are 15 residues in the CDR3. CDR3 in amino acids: CASSQDPAGTDTQYF. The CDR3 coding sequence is TGCGCCAGCAGCCAAGATCCCGCGGGGACAGATACGCAGTATTTT.

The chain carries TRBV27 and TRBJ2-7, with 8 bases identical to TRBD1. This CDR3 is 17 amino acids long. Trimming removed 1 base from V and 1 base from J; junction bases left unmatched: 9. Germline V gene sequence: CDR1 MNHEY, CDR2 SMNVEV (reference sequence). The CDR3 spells CASSLLDRDGRSYEQYF. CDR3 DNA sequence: TGTGCCAGCAGTTTATTGGACAGGGATGGACGTTCCTACGAGCAGTACTTC.

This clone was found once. DNA of the CDR3: TGTGCCTGGAGTGCTGGCCGCCTCTACGAGCAGTACTTC. The encoded protein is CAWSAGRLYEQYF. The chain combines TRBV30 with TRBJ2-7; D is uncertain. V dropped 1 base and J dropped 3 bases, with 10 bases sitting between them. CDR3 length: 13 residues. Per the germline V gene, CDR1 is GTSNPN and CDR2 is SVGIG (reference sequence).

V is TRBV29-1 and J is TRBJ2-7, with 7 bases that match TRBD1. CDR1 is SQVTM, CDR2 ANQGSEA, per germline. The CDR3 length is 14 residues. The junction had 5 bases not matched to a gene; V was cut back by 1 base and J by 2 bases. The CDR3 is CSVEGTGGPYEQYF. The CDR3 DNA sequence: TGCAGCGTTGAAGGGACAGGAGGACCCTACGAGCAGTACTTC.